This T cell receptor beta chain was found in a study of T cell responses to AZD1222 COVID-19 vaccine. Study-wide results and limits: Seropositivity was recorded at baseline in only a handful of AZD1222 recipients.

Points on this clone: Its specificity is not known.

Germline loops: CDR1 SGHNT, CDR2 YENEEA. The CDR3 is made up of 16 amino acids. The V gene end was trimmed by 0 bases and the J gene end by 8 bases; junction bases not matched to a gene: 9. Profiled with immunoSEQ multiplex PCR; TCRdb holds only in-frame clones, not every one. Of around 130,000 clones in the sample, roughly nine tenths are singletons; the top ten hold 7.5%. The TCR comes from an adult who received the MenACWY meningococcal vaccine as a control. This material consisted of peripheral blood, taken 28 days after the second dose of the MenACWY control vaccine. This chain uses TRBV11-3 with TRBJ2-1, with 8 bases aligning to TRBD2. The CDR3: CASSLDGREGRDEQFF. CDR3 in DNA: TGTGCCAGCAGCTTAGATGGCCGGGAGGGCCGCGATGAGCAGTTCTTC.